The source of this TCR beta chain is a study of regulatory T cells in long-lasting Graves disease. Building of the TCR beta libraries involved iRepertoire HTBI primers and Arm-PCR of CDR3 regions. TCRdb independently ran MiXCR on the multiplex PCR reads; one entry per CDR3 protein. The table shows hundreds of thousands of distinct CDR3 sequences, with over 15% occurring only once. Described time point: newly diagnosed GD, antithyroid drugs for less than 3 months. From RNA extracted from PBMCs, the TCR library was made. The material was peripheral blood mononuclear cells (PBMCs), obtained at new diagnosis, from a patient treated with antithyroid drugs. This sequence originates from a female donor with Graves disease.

The CDR3 nucleotides read TGTGCCAGCAGCCGCTTAGGAGGGGCAGAAAGTTCACCCCTCCACTTT. Translated, it gives CASSRLGGAESSPLHF. V and J are TRBV28 and TRBJ1-6; tentative D call: TRBD1 (5 bases). Trimming shortened V by 6 bases and J by 9 bases, and 21 bases separated the two germline ends. The CDR3 consists of 16 residues. CDR1 is MDHEN, CDR2 SYDVKM, per germline.